The 25 T cell receptor beta chains in this list originate from one sample, sequenced in a study of T cells in Graves' hyperthyroidism and ophthalmopathy. It was RNA transcripts that yielded the amplified TCR beta CDR3 regions. First-round RT-PCR with HTBI primers amplified the TCR CDR3 region. TCRdb reprocessed the multiplex PCR reads via MiXCR and lists one record per CDR3 protein. Here the sample spans more than 300,000 distinct CDR3 sequences, more than 12% being singletons. The sequencing input was blood. Every receptor here comes from a woman aged 25 to 39 with Graves' ophthalmopathy.

This clonotype was observed at least ten times. DNA for the CDR3: TGTGCCAGCAGAGAGAGAGAGGGAGGCAATGAGCAGTTCTTC. This gives the protein CASREREGGNEQFF. This chain joins TRBV12-3 or TRBV12-4 and TRBJ2-1; the D gene is possibly TRBD2 (6 bases). Trimming pared 6 bases from V and 6 bases from J, leaving 15 bases between. This CDR3 comprises 14 residues.

The chain recombines TRBV6-1 with TRBJ2-3; perhaps TRBD2 as D (6 bases). The germline CDR1 and CDR2 sequences are MNHNS and SASEGT. The CDR3 loop spans 14 amino acids. V lost 7 bases and J lost 6, with 17 bases in between. The CDR3 DNA follows: TGTGCCAGCACCAAGGAGGGGAGCGGTGATACGCAGTATTTT. Residues: CASTKEGSGDTQYF.

The sample holds one count of this clonotype. The chain couples TRBV19 to TRBJ1-4; TRBD1 matches 7 bases. J gave up 5 bases and V 5 bases, and 8 bases lay outside the gene matches. There are 15 residues in the CDR3. CDR1 is LNHDA, CDR2 SQIVND, per germline (reference sequence). CDR3 sequence (DNA): TGTGCCAGTAGTTTCCTAGGGGGCCGGAATGAAAAACTGTTTTTT. This encodes CASSFLGGRNEKLFF.

This clonotype was seen only a few times. The chain recombines TRBV5-4 with TRBJ2-1; 10 positions match TRBD2. The CDR3 consists of 16 residues. V was pared by 1 base and J by 10 bases, with 11 bases of the junction left unmatched. Germline V gene lookup returns CDR1 SGHNT and CDR2 YYREEE (reference sequence). DNA of the CDR3: TGTGCCAGCAGCTTGTTAGCGGGGGGCCTCTTGGGCGAGCAGTTCTTC. Translating gives CASSLLAGGLLGEQFF.

J is TRBJ2-3 and V is TRBV15, with TRBD1 matching over 7 bases. Trimming at V came to 3 bases and at J to 2 bases, leaving 11 bases not matched to a gene. In germline, CDR1 is LNHNV, CDR2 YYDKDF (reference sequence). CDR3 length equals 17 residues. The CDR3 coding sequence is TGTGCCACCAGCAGTGGGGACAGCGCCGATTACACAGATACGCAGTATTTT. Translation: CATSSGDSADYTDTQYF.

This clonotype was found a few times. The chain couples TRBV6-2 or TRBV6-3 to TRBJ2-2; D might be TRBD1 (6 bases). Germline V CDR1 and CDR2: MNHEY, SVGEGT. Trimming took 5 bases from V and 3 from J, leaving 13 bases between them. The CDR3 totals 15 residues. The CDR3 nucleotides read TGTGCCAGCAGTGTGACAGGTCCGGACACCGGGGAGCTGTTTTTT. Translating gives CASSVTGPDTGELFF.

The rearrangement uses TRBV6-2 or TRBV6-3 and TRBJ2-3, with D possibly matching TRBD1 (7 bases). With 7 bases removed from V and 5 bases from J, the gap between germline ends came to 22 bases. CDR1 and CDR2 from the germline V gene are MNHEY and SVGEGT. This CDR3 has 16 amino acids. For the CDR3, the DNA is TGTGCCAGCAACACCGGAGGGGGCCTTTTCAAAGATACGCAGTATTTT. It translates to CASNTGGGLFKDTQYF.

The chain couples TRBV30 to TRBJ2-1; D perhaps matches TRBD2 (5 bases). The CDR3 has 11 residues. Trimming took off 8 bases at V and 4 bases at J, with 9 bases between the two ends. Per the germline V gene, CDR1 is GTSNPN and CDR2 is SVGIG (reference sequence). The chain's CDR3 is CAGQRYNEQFF. DNA of the CDR3: TGTGCCGGGCAGCGGTACAATGAGCAGTTCTTC.

There are many counts of this clonotype. This sequence joins TRBV2 and TRBJ1-4; TRBD1 might be the D (5 bases). The germline gives CDR1 SNHLY, CDR2 FYNNEI. The CDR3 loop spans 14 amino acids. Trimming stripped 3 bases from V and 8 bases from J, with 13 bases between. The CDR3 protein is CASSEGRAHEKLFF. CDR3 in DNA: TGTGCCAGCAGTGAGGGCAGGGCTCACGAAAAACTGTTTTTT.

The chain links TRBV20-1 to TRBJ2-5, with 9 bases identical to TRBD2. The germline V gene encodes CDR1 DFQATT and CDR2 SNEGSKA (reference sequence). V dropped 7 bases and J dropped 5; count of bases not matched to a gene: 5. The CDR3 spans 12 residues. CDR3 nucleotide sequence: TGCAGTGTGACTAGCGGCCCGGAGACCCAGTACTTC. Translated: CSVTSGPETQYF.

This clonotype appeared many times. The chain uses TRBV3-1 and TRBJ2-3; D is ambiguous. Germline V gene lookup returns CDR1 LGHDT and CDR2 YNNKEL (reference sequence). This CDR3 region has 14 residues. The V end was cut by 2 bases, the J end by 0 bases, with 6 bases between. The CDR3 DNA is TGTGCCAGCAGCCAATCGGTCAGCACAGATACGCAGTATTTT. It specifies CASSQSVSTDTQYF.

This clonotype showed up many times. The chain combines TRBV4-1 with TRBJ2-7; the D gene is possibly TRBD1 (5 bases). The CDR3 is 17 residues long. V was pared by 4 bases and J by 2 bases, with 21 bases between. CDR1 is MGHRA, CDR2 YSYEKL, per germline. DNA for the CDR3: TGCGCCAGCAGCCCACAAGGAGCAGGGCGTTATACCTACGAGCAGTACTTC. It encodes CASSPQGAGRYTYEQYF.

This clonotype was observed at least ten times. The chain is built from TRBV7-9 and TRBJ2-1, with D possibly matching TRBD1 (5 bases). Germline lookup yields CDR1 SEHNR and CDR2 FQNEAQ (reference sequence). The V end lost 4 bases, the J end lost 3 bases, and 16 bases lay between the germline ends. CDR3 length: 16 residues. CDR3 amino acids: CASSSSRGHDYNEQFF. The CDR3 bases are TGTGCCAGCAGCTCAAGTCGTGGACATGACTACAATGAGCAGTTCTTC.

This clonotype came up many times. The V gene is TRBV11-2, the J gene TRBJ2-3, with 10 bases that match TRBD2. J was trimmed by 6 bases and V by 2 bases; bases with no gene match: 14. Germline values: CDR1 SGHAT, CDR2 FQNNGV. The CDR3 consists of 18 residues. The CDR3 DNA reads TGTGCCAGCAGCTTACCTCAGCGGGGGGGTAACCGGGGCGATACGCAGTATTTT. Its protein product is CASSLPQRGGNRGDTQYF.

This clonotype came up many times. This chain links TRBV29-1 with TRBJ1-1; possible D gene TRBD1, 5 bases. The V gene's germline CDR1 is SQVTM and CDR2 ANQGSEA. V dropped 4 bases and J dropped 5 bases, with 11 bases sitting between them. The CDR3 is 12 residues long. CDR3 nucleotides: TGCAGCGTTGCAGGGTTGGGGACTGAAGCTTTCTTT. It specifies CSVAGLGTEAFF.

This clonotype was observed at least ten times. The chain links TRBV11-2 to TRBJ2-7; D unclear. V was clipped by 6 bases and J by 4 bases, with 10 bases between them. Germline V CDR1 and CDR2: SGHAT, FQNNGV. The CDR3 sequence is 12 residues long. The CDR3 sequence is CASSSSRYEQYF. Written as DNA, the CDR3 is TGTGCCAGCAGTTCTTCCCGGTACGAGCAGTACTTC.

This clonotype has a count of ten or more. Here the CDR3 reads CASRPPWHQSYGYTF. The CDR3 DNA reads as TGTGCCAGCAGACCGCCCTGGCACCAGAGCTATGGCTACACCTTC. The V gene is TRBV11-2, the J gene TRBJ1-2; D not certain. CDR3 length: 15 amino acids. In germline, CDR1 is SGHAT, CDR2 FQNNGV. Trimming cost V 6 bases and J 4 bases, with 18 bases left between them.

A note on this clonotype: The germline gene is not matched at one end of the junction; a read error may be the cause. The CDR3 loop is CATGATGTAEASF. The CDR3 DNA is TGTGCGACCGGGGCTACAGGTACCGCTGAAGCTTCCTTT. The chain uses TRBV25-1 and TRBJ1-1; TRBD1 is a possible D gene (5 bases). CDR3 length: 13 amino acids. Germline V gene sequence: CDR1 MGHDK, CDR2 SYGVNS.

In its sample, this clonotype was seen many times. This chain uses TRBV28 with TRBJ2-5, with TRBD2 identical over 8 bases. CDR3 length: 14 amino acids. The junction had 8 bases not matched to a gene; V was cut back by 6 bases and J by 5 bases. Per the germline V gene, CDR1 is MDHEN and CDR2 is SYDVKM. CDR3 residues: CASSPGGAEETQYF. The DNA for the CDR3 is TGTGCCAGCAGCCCCGGGGGGGCAGAGGAGACCCAGTACTTC. Full variable domain (outside the CDR3, taken from reference TRBV28 and TRBJ2-5): DVKVTQSSRYLVKRTGEKVFLECVQDMDHENMFWYRQDPGLGLRLIYFSYDVKMKEKGDIPEGYSVSREKKERFSLILESASTNQTSMYLCASSPGGAEETQYFGPGTRLLVL.

There are many counts of this clonotype. V usage is TRBV12-3 or TRBV12-4 and J usage is TRBJ1-1, with D unresolved. Trimming left V 3 bases short and J 8 bases short, with 10 bases between. The CDR3 is made up of 12 amino acids. The CDR3 spells CASSFPSQEAFF. The CDR3 bases are TGTGCCAGCAGTTTTCCGTCTCAGGAAGCTTTCTTT.

This clonotype was seen many times. The chain uses TRBV6-2 or TRBV6-3 and TRBJ1-1, with 7 positions matching TRBD1. Germline values: CDR1 MNHEY, CDR2 SVGEGT. The ends lost 7 bases at V and 5 bases at J; junction bases unmatched: 7. The CDR3 is made up of 13 amino acids. CDR3 residues: CASIVVQGTEAFF. CDR3 coding DNA: TGTGCCAGCATTGTCGTACAGGGGACTGAAGCTTTCTTT.

This clonotype was seen repeatedly, ten times or more. This chain joins TRBV30 and TRBJ2-2; D is undetermined. V was pared by 0 bases and J by 0 bases, with 11 bases between. This CDR3 comprises 16 residues. The V gene's germline CDR1 is GTSNPN and CDR2 SVGIG (reference sequence). The CDR3 sequence is CAWSVRRNSNTGELFF. CDR3 nucleotides: TGTGCCTGGAGTGTACGCAGGAATTCGAACACCGGGGAGCTGTTTTTT.

This clonotype showed up many times. The rearrangement links TRBV28 to TRBJ2-2, with 7 bases matching TRBD1. Trimming at V came to 8 bases and at J to 7 bases, leaving 13 bases not matched to a gene. CDR3 size: 15 residues. CDR1 is MDHEN, CDR2 SYDVKM, per germline. CDR3 protein: CASGLKQGHGGELFF. CDR3 bases: TGTGCCAGCGGGTTAAAACAGGGGCACGGCGGGGAGCTGTTTTTT.

This clonotype was detected only a few times. The chain is built from TRBV4-2 and TRBJ2-3; no clear D gene. V was trimmed by 4 bases and J by 4 bases, leaving 18 bases between them. This CDR3 has 16 residues. The germline V gene has CDR1 LGHNA and CDR2 YNFKEQ. In DNA, the CDR3 is TGTGCCAGCAGCCTACCAATCTCAAGCGAATCAGATACGCAGTATTTT. Its translation is CASSLPISSESDTQYF.

This clonotype was seen repeatedly, ten times or more. This chain links TRBV10-3 with TRBJ1-1, with TRBD1 as a possible D gene (6 bases). V was shortened by 6 bases and J by 4 bases, with 15 bases between the two germline ends. The CDR3 length is 14 residues. Germline V gene lookup returns CDR1 ENHRY and CDR2 SYGVKD. CDR3 residues: CAISANRVGTEAFF. Here the CDR3 DNA reads TGTGCCATCAGCGCGAACAGGGTTGGCACTGAAGCTTTCTTT.